The TCR beta chain described here comes from a study of OX40 agonist ivuxolimab in advanced cancers. Study in general: Patients were given ivuxolimab, an antibody that agonizes OX40 (CD134). Those treated in dose escalation had hepatocellular carcinoma, melanoma, renal cell cancer or head and neck cancer. Study-level findings and limits: Antigen specificity remained undetermined for the expanded peripheral T cells.

Method: immunoSEQ multiplex PCR; TCRdb's copy keeps in-frame clones and lacks some. The sample carries some 100,000 clones, around 90% recorded once. As regards this clone: The antigen remains unidentified.

Sequenced here: CD4+ or CD8+ T cells sorted from blood, sampled in a trial of the OX40 agonist ivuxolimab. The TCR comes from an adult with an advanced solid tumor such as melanoma, head and neck, liver or kidney cancer.

CDR3 DNA: TGTGCCAGCAGTTTTTTGGGTCAGGGGGCAGCCGGGGAGCTGTTTTTT. Residues: CASSFLGQGAAGELFF. The chain employs TRBV27 and TRBJ2-2; 8 nucleotides line up with TRBD1. This CDR3 is 16 amino acids long. Germline V gives CDR1 MNHEY, CDR2 SMNVEV (reference sequence). V dropped 3 bases and J dropped 6; count of bases not matched to a gene: 9.